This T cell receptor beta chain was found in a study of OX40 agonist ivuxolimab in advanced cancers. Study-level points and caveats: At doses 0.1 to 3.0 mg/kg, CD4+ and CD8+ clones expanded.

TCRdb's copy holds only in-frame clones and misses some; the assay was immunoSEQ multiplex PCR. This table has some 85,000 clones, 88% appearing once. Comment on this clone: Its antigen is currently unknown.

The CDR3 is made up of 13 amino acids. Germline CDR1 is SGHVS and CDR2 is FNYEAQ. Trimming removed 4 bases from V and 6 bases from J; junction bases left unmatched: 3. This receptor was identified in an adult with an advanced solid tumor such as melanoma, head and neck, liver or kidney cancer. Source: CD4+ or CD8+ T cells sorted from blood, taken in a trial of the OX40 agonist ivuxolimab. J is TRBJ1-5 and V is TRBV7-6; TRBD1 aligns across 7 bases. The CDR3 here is CASSSGQIQPQHF. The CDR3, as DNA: TGTGCCAGCAGCTCGGGACAGATTCAGCCCCAGCATTTT. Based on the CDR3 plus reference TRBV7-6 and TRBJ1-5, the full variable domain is GAGVSQSPRYKVTKRGQDVALRCDPISGHVSLYWYRQALGQGPEFLTYFNYEAQQDKSGLPNDRFSAERPEGSISTLTIQRTEQRDSAMYRCASSSGQIQPQHFGDGTRLSIL.